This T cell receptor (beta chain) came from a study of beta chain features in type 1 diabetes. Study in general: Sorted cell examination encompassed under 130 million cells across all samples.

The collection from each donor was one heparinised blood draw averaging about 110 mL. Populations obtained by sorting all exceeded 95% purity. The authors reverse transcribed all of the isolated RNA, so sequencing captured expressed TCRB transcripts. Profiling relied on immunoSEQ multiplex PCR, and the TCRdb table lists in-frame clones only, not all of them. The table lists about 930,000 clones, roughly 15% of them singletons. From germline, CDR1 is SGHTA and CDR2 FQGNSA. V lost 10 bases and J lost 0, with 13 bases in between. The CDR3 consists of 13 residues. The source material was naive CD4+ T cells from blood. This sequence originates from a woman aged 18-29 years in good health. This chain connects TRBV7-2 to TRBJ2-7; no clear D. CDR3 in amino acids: CATRQAPSYEQYF. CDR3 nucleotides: TGTGCCACTCGGCAGGCTCCCTCCTACGAGCAGTACTTC.